The 22 T cell receptor beta chains listed next were all sequenced from one sample in a study of shared clonotypes between healthy human individuals. The table came from immunoSEQ multiplex PCR; TCRdb's copy has only in-frame clones and leaves some out. The table has about 2 million clones, 95% seen once. The specimen was naive CD4+ T cells sorted from blood. As for subset: CD45RA+ positively selected. The source of these receptors is a man between 18 and 29 years old in good health.

The gene calls are TRBV5-1 and TRBJ2-7; TRBD2 aligns across 7 bases. V shed 4 bases and J 1 base; nucleotides not matched to a gene: 14. Germline lookup yields CDR1 SGHRS and CDR2 YFSETQ. This CDR3 region has 17 residues. The CDR3 DNA sequence: TGCGCCAGCAGCAAGGTTGGTTCTAGCGGCCTTTCCTACGAGCAGTACTTC. Protein: CASSKVGSSGLSYEQYF. The whole variable domain, filled in from reference TRBV5-1 and TRBJ2-7, reads KAGVTQTPRYLIKTRGQQVTLSCSPISGHRSVSWYQQTPGQGLQFLFEYFSETQRNKGNFPGRFSGRQFSNSRSEMNVSTLELGDSALYLCASSKVGSSGLSYEQYFGPGTRLTVT.

Of note for this clone: One junction end does not reproduce the germline sequence, and a read error may be involved. The chain has TRBV6-9 and TRBJ2-3; maybe TRBD1 (6 bases). Germline assignment: CDR1 MNHGY and CDR2 SVAAGI. The CDR3 has 8 residues. The CDR3: CASFTGMF. DNA of the CDR3: TGTGCCAGCTTTACAGGGATGTTT.

The chain uses TRBV28 and TRBJ2-5; no clear D. V lost 2 bases to trimming and J lost 5 bases, with 18 bases between them. CDR3 length equals 16 residues. CDR1 MDHEN and CDR2 SYDVKM come from the germline V gene. The CDR3 DNA follows: TGTGCCAGCAGTTTAGCCGCTTCCGACTTTGGGGAGACCCAGTACTTC. It encodes CASSLAASDFGETQYF.

This sequence joins TRBV18 and TRBJ1-2, with 7 bases fitting TRBD1. J lost 4 bases, V lost 1 base, and 3 bases had no gene match. This CDR3 spans 14 amino acids. Germline V CDR1 and CDR2: KGHSH, LQKENI. DNA for the CDR3: TGTGCCAGCTCACCACAGAGACAGGGCTATGGCTACACCTTC. Residues: CASSPQRQGYGYTF.

The J gene is TRBJ2-2, the V gene TRBV5-1; either TRBD1 or TRBD2 may supply D (5 bases each). This CDR3 contains 13 residues. Trimming took 3 bases from V and 4 from J, leaving 7 bases between them. The germline CDR1 and CDR2 sequences are SGHRS and YFSETQ. This CDR3 reads CASSWGPTGELFF. Here the CDR3 DNA reads TGCGCCAGCAGCTGGGGACCCACCGGGGAGCTGTTTTTT.

This chain uses TRBV2 with TRBJ2-5, with 8 nucleotides matching TRBD2. Per germline, CDR1 SNHLY and CDR2 FYNNEI. With V trimmed by 4 bases and J by 4 bases, 8 bases remained unmatched. The CDR3 spans 15 residues. Written as DNA, the CDR3 is TGTGCCAGCAGTGTTGATAGCGGGGTAAGAGAGACCCAGTACTTC. Its protein is CASSVDSGVRETQYF. The whole variable domain, filled in from reference TRBV2 and TRBJ2-5, reads EPEVTQTPSHQVTQMGQEVILRCVPISNHLYFYWYRQILGQKVEFLVSFYNNEISEKSEIFDDQFSVERPDGSNFTLKIRSTKLEDSAMYFCASSVDSGVRETQYFGPGTRLLVL.

V usage is TRBV7-9 and J usage is TRBJ2-6; possible D gene TRBD1, 5 bases. Germline CDR1 SEHNR, CDR2 FQNEAQ (reference sequence). Trimming left V 0 bases short and J 2 bases short, with 11 bases between. This CDR3 region has 17 residues. The CDR3 reads CASSLASGRAGANVLTF. For the CDR3, the DNA is TGTGCCAGCAGCTTAGCATCAGGGCGAGCTGGGGCCAACGTCCTGACTTTC.

As concerns this clone: A much larger clone lies a single base off, so this may be a read error. The sample contains more than one DNA sequence encoding this CDR3. V gene TRBV6-1 combines with J gene TRBJ1-5, with unresolved D. The germline V gene encodes CDR1 MNHNS and CDR2 SASEGT. This CDR3 has 14 amino acids. Trimming took off 4 bases at V and 0 bases at J, with 7 bases between the two ends. The CDR3 region is CASSGGYSNQPQHF. In nucleotides, the CDR3 is TGTGCCAGCAGTGGAGGATATAGCAATCAGCCCCAGCATTTT.

Worth noting for this clone: Other DNA sequences in the sample encode the same CDR3. The rearrangement uses TRBV9 and TRBJ2-7; 9 nucleotides line up with TRBD2. Germline lookup yields CDR1 SGDLS and CDR2 YYNGEE. The ends lost 0 bases at V and 4 bases at J; junction bases unmatched: 5. The CDR3 runs 15 residues. CDR3 residues: CASSVAPSGEYEQYF. The CDR3 nucleotides are TGTGCCAGCAGCGTAGCGCCTAGCGGGGAATACGAGCAGTACTTC.

The chain couples TRBV5-1 to TRBJ2-1; 11 nucleotides line up with TRBD2. Germline V CDR1 and CDR2: SGHRS, YFSETQ. This CDR3 contains 17 residues. J gave up 10 bases and V 3 bases, and 15 bases lay outside the gene matches. CDR3 protein: CASSSGDLAGGPWEQFF. CDR3 nucleotide sequence: TGCGCCAGCAGCTCAGGTGATTTAGCGGGAGGGCCGTGGGAGCAGTTCTTC.

The chain has TRBV7-2 and TRBJ2-7, with 14 bases identical to TRBD2. This CDR3 region has 16 residues. Per the germline V gene, CDR1 is SGHTA and CDR2 is FQGNSA. Germline trimming cut 4 bases from V and 9 bases from J; bases unmatched to any gene: 11. The CDR3 nucleotides read TGTGCCAGCAGCTCTTCTGGGACTAGCGGGAGAACCGGGCAGTACTTC. It codes for CASSSSGTSGRTGQYF.

This clone was recorded once. This chain uses TRBV2 with TRBJ2-7; D might be TRBD2 (7 bases). This CDR3 is built from 18 residues. V gave up 3 bases and J gave up 3 bases, with 24 bases separating them. CDR1 SNHLY and CDR2 FYNNEI come from the germline V gene. The CDR3, as DNA: TGTGCCAGCAGTGATTCTGGGGACTACCTTCGGGGACACTACGAGCAGTACTTC. This codes for CASSDSGDYLRGHYEQYF.

V and J are TRBV19 and TRBJ1-1; tentatively, D is TRBD1 (5 bases). Per the germline V gene, CDR1 is LNHDA and CDR2 is SQIVND (reference sequence). V lost 7 bases, J lost 5 bases, and 14 bases lay in between. This CDR3 contains 13 residues. CDR3 nucleotide sequence: TGTGCCAGTACCGACAGTAGGACGACTGAAGCTTTCTTT. Protein product: CASTDSRTTEAFF.

The CDR3 sequence: CASSPIGSGGETQYF. The CDR3 nucleotides read TGTGCCAGCAGCCCAATAGGGAGCGGGGGGGAGACCCAGTACTTC. The rearrangement joins TRBV5-4 to TRBJ2-5, with 9 nucleotides matching TRBD2. CDR1 and CDR2 from the germline V gene are SGHNT and YYREEE (reference sequence). With 4 bases clipped from V and 5 bases from J, the junction kept 9 bases outside the gene matches. The CDR3 has 15 residues.

The V call is TRBV9, the J call TRBJ2-5; TRBD2 matches 8 bases. The V gene end was trimmed by 0 bases and the J gene end by 5 bases; junction bases not matched to a gene: 9. CDR1 SGDLS and CDR2 YYNGEE come from the germline V gene. The CDR3 is made up of 16 amino acids. As DNA, the CDR3 is TGTGCCAGCAGCGTAGATCCAGCGGGAGTAGGGGAGACCCAGTACTTC. Protein sequence: CASSVDPAGVGETQYF.

The chain employs TRBV5-6 and TRBJ2-2; 7 bases map to TRBD2. The V segment lost 4 bases and the J segment 0 bases; nucleotides outside the gene matches: 9. The CDR3 runs to 17 residues. The germline CDR1 and CDR2 sequences are SGHDT and YYEEEE. The CDR3 sequence is CASSPLSGHANTGELFF. CDR3 bases: TGTGCCAGCAGCCCCCTTAGCGGGCACGCGAACACCGGGGAGCTGTTTTTT.

To note about this clone: One end of the junction varies from germline; a read error may be responsible. The rearrangement links TRBV5-1 to TRBJ2-1, with D perhaps assigned TRBD1 or TRBD2 (5 bases each). The V gene's germline CDR1 is SGHRS and CDR2 YFSETQ. This CDR3 has 12 amino acids. In DNA form, the CDR3 reads TGCGCCAGCACCTTGTTGGGGGATGAGCAGTTCTTC. Its translation is CASTLLGDEQFF.

A single count supports this clone. The chain recombines TRBV18 with TRBJ1-2; 7 bases match TRBD1. J gave up 7 bases and V 2 bases, and 7 bases lay outside the gene matches. The germline CDR1 and CDR2 sequences are KGHSH and LQKENI. The CDR3 consists of 14 residues. CDR3 loop: CASSPVGQTIGYTF. As DNA, the CDR3 is TGTGCCAGCTCACCAGTGGGACAGACAATTGGCTACACCTTC.

The chain links TRBV6-6 to TRBJ2-2; 10 nucleotides line up with TRBD2. In germline, CDR1 is MNHNY, CDR2 SVGAGI (reference sequence). The CDR3 is 15 amino acids. J lost 4 bases, V lost 8 bases, and 7 bases had no gene match. The CDR3 DNA reads TGTGCCAGCCAGAGCGGGGGGGCAGCCACCGGGGAGCTGTTTTTT. It encodes CASQSGGAATGELFF.

The rearrangement joins TRBV5-1 to TRBJ2-3; 8 bases fit TRBD1. This CDR3 is 15 amino acids long. J lost 5 bases, V lost 4 bases, and 9 bases had no gene match. Germline CDR1 SGHRS, CDR2 YFSETQ. CDR3 coding DNA: TGCGCCAGCAGCGCAAATCAGGGGGCGGGAGATACGCAGTATTTT. This gives the protein CASSANQGAGDTQYF. Drawing the rest from reference TRBV5-1 and TRBJ2-3, the complete variable domain is KAGVTQTPRYLIKTRGQQVTLSCSPISGHRSVSWYQQTPGQGLQFLFEYFSETQRNKGNFPGRFSGRQFSNSRSEMNVSTLELGDSALYLCASSANQGAGDTQYFGPGTRLTVL.

As to this clone: This same CDR3 is encoded by further DNA sequences in the sample. The rearrangement links TRBV5-1 to TRBJ2-3; D is ambiguous. The V gene lost 0 bases and the J gene lost 3 bases, with 14 bases spanning the gap. The CDR3 has 16 amino acids. CDR1 is SGHRS and CDR2 is YFSETQ in the germline V gene. The CDR3: CASSLGASGSTDTQYF. As DNA, the CDR3 is TGCGCCAGCAGCTTGGGGGCAAGTGGTTCGACAGATACGCAGTATTTT.

V is TRBV7-6 and J is TRBJ2-1; 12 nucleotides match TRBD2. Per germline, CDR1 SGHVS and CDR2 FNYEAQ. This CDR3 region has 15 residues. V trimming: 5 bases; J trimming: 7 bases; junction bases outside the gene matches: 6. Here the CDR3 reads CASSQGLAGSNEQFF. In DNA, the CDR3 is TGTGCCAGCAGCCAAGGACTAGCGGGATCAAATGAGCAGTTCTTC. The full variable domain, with the rest looked up from reference TRBV7-6 and TRBJ2-1, is GAGVSQSPRYKVTKRGQDVALRCDPISGHVSLYWYRQALGQGPEFLTYFNYEAQQDKSGLPNDRFSAERPEGSISTLTIQRTEQRDSAMYRCASSQGLAGSNEQFFGPGTRLTVL.